The rows below give T cell receptor beta chains drawn from one sample of a study of identifying expanded T cells in peripheral blood. The protocol was immunoSEQ multiplex PCR, while the TCRdb copy is restricted to in-frame clones and leaves out a portion. Among around 100,000 clones listed, approximately 88% were seen once. Sequencing used blood. The receptors were gathered from a person aged 18 to 75 in good health. Each CDR3 is given with its conserved first and last residue. Each record gives: clone size, V gene, J gene, D gene, CDR3 protein, CDR3 DNA. The D gene is left open where the match is weak. Clone size appears in some rows only: once, few, many, or a class for an expanded clone.

-,TRBV10-3,TRBJ2-5,TRBD1,CAISESRDRVEETQYF,TGTGCCATCAGTGAGTCCAGGGACAGGGTCGAAGAGACCCAGTACTTC
-,TRBV5-6,TRBJ2-7,-,CASSFAGQYF,TGTGCCAGCAGCTTTGCGGGGCAGTACTTC
-,TRBV6-1,TRBJ2-1,TRBD1,CASSRTGEGEQFF,TGTGCCAGCTCTCGGACAGGGGAGGGCGAGCAGTTCTTC
-,TRBV5-1,TRBJ2-2,-,CASSLGPPNTGELFF,TGCGCCAGCAGCTTGGGACCTCCGAACACCGGGGAGCTGTTTTTT
-,TRBV11-2,TRBJ1-6,TRBD1,CASSLLGQGNSPLHF,TGTGCCAGCAGCTTACTTGGACAGGGGAATTCACCCCTCCACTTT
-,TRBV6-5,TRBJ2-7,-,CASSYSLSYEQYF,TGTGCCAGCAGTTACTCCCTGTCCTACGAGCAGTACTTC
-,TRBV5-1,TRBJ2-7,-,CASSGTGSVHEQYF,TGCGCCAGCAGCGGAACGGGTTCCGTCCACGAGCAGTACTTC
-,TRBV7-2,TRBJ2-1,TRBD2,CASSLGGTSDDEQFF,TGTGCCAGCAGCTTAGGGGGGACTAGCGACGATGAGCAGTTCTTC
-,TRBV6-6,TRBJ1-1,TRBD1,CASTLEDREPFF,TGTGCCAGCACCTTGGAGGACAGGGAACCTTTCTTT
-,TRBV28,TRBJ1-5,TRBD1,CASNSGTGAGNQPQHF,TGTGCCAGCAACTCCGGGACAGGGGCCGGCAATCAGCCCCAGCATTTT
-,TRBV19,TRBJ1-1,TRBD1,CASSLAGGAGNTEAFF,TGTGCCAGTAGTTTAGCAGGGGGCGCGGGGAACACTGAAGCTTTCTTT
-,TRBV4-3,TRBJ1-2,-,CASSQGGSYHGYTF,TGCGCCAGCAGCCAAGGCGGATCATACCATGGCTACACCTTC
-,TRBV18,TRBJ2-7,-,CASSPPSYEQYF,TGTGCCAGCTCGCCCCCTTCCTACGAGCAGTACTTC
-,TRBV10-3,TRBJ1-1,-,CAISESQILNTEAFF,TGTGCCATCAGTGAAAGTCAGATCCTGAACACTGAAGCTTTCTTT
-,TRBV20-1,TRBJ1-1,-,CSARDMWLFF,TGCAGTGCTAGAGATATGTGGCTTTTCTTT
-,TRBV10-3,TRBJ1-5,TRBD1,CAISGDREQPQHF,TGTGCCATCAGTGGGGACAGGGAACAGCCCCAGCATTTT
-,TRBV7-9,TRBJ1-1,-,CASSVQETTPEAFF,TGTGCCAGCAGCGTCCAAGAAACTACCCCTGAAGCTTTCTTT
-,TRBV12-5,TRBJ2-3,-,CASGLVGTDTQYF,TGTGCTAGTGGTTTGGTAGGAACAGATACGCAGTATTTT
-,TRBV4-1,TRBJ1-1,-,CASSQEGTRGTEAFF,TGCGCCAGCAGCCAAGAAGGCACGAGGGGGACTGAAGCTTTCTTT
-,TRBV25-1,TRBJ2-3,TRBD1,CASSPRDSYTDTQYF,TGTGCCAGCAGTCCTCGGGACAGCTACACAGATACGCAGTATTTT
-,TRBV29-1,TRBJ2-7,-,CSVVGPQAGQYF,TGCAGCGTTGTAGGGCCCCAAGCGGGGCAGTACTTC
few,TRBV28,TRBJ1-4,-,CASSFGPNEKLFF,TGTGCCAGCAGTTTCGGGCCCAATGAAAAACTGTTTTTT
-,TRBV6-6,TRBJ1-5,-,CATRDSNQPQHF,TGTGCCACCCGGGACAGCAATCAGCCCCAGCATTTT
once,TRBV5-6,TRBJ2-5,-,CASSRRDGRETQYF,TGTGCCAGCAGCCGTCGGGACGGCAGGGAGACCCAGTACTTC
-,TRBV19,TRBJ2-3,-,CASSEQSASDTQYF,TGTGCCAGTAGTGAACAGTCAGCATCAGATACGCAGTATTTT
-,TRBV30,TRBJ1-5,-,CAWSLGTAPLYSNQPQHF,TGTGCCTGGAGCTTAGGGACGGCTCCACTATATAGCAATCAGCCCCAGCATTTT
-,TRBV2,TRBJ1-5,-,CASSERSRTYSNQPQHF,TGTGCCAGCAGTGAACGCAGCAGAACATATAGCAATCAGCCCCAGCATTTT
-,TRBV7-2,TRBJ2-5,TRBD2,CASSLREGTQYF,TGTGCCAGCAGCTTGCGGGAGGGGACCCAGTACTTC
-,TRBV5-1,TRBJ2-3,TRBD1,CASSPGQGFDTQYF,TGCGCCAGCAGCCCGGGACAGGGGTTCGATACGCAGTATTTT
-,TRBV9,TRBJ1-1,TRBD1,CASSLRQGATEAFF,TGTGCCAGCAGCTTGCGACAGGGGGCAACTGAAGCTTTCTTT
-,TRBV28,TRBJ1-2,-,CASSKLPLSSNYGYTF,TGTGCCAGCAGTAAACTACCACTATCGTCTAACTATGGCTACACCTTC
-,TRBV6-1,TRBJ1-5,-,CASSEAGGNQPQHF,TGTGCCAGCAGTGAGGCAGGGGGCAATCAGCCCCAGCATTTT
-,TRBV9,TRBJ1-4,-,CASSVGGPATNEKLFF,TGTGCCAGCAGCGTAGGGGGCCCGGCAACTAATGAAAAACTGTTTTTT
-,TRBV5-5,TRBJ2-7,TRBD1,CASSPGQLYEQYF,TGTGCCAGCAGCCCGGGACAGCTCTACGAGCAGTACTTC
-,TRBV9,TRBJ1-3,-,CASSAPRDPGNTIYF,TGTGCCAGCAGCGCGCCTCGGGATCCTGGAAACACCATATATTTT
-,TRBV10-3,TRBJ2-5,TRBD2,CAISDPSGRAGQETQYF,TGTGCCATCAGTGATCCTAGCGGGAGAGCGGGCCAAGAGACCCAGTACTTC